Only a few counts were recorded for the clone carrying this TCR beta chain. Time point defined: pre-sensitization, week 0. Treatment indicated: therapeutic diphenylcyclopropenone sensitization with weekly scalp DPC. In every case, blood was obtained before the patch test was applied. The library put unique molecular identifiers onto individual cDNA molecules. MiXCR was run by TCRdb on the RACE reads, yielding one entry per CDR3 protein. The sample includes some 400,000 distinct CDR3 sequences, 4.5% to 6% of them seen just once. These data belong to a study of human T cells and chemical hapten exposure. Sample: whole blood, taken in connection with sensitization to the hapten diphenylcyclopropenone (DPC). This TCR was sampled from a woman aged 45-65 years with alopecia areata. Some clones in this sample may be carry-over from other donors' samples.

As DNA, the CDR3 is TGCGCCAGCAGCGCAGGGAATCGGCCAAGCGAAGCTTTCTTT. It codes for CASSAGNRPSEAFF. The chain recombines TRBV5-1 with TRBJ1-1, with D maybe TRBD1 (5 bases). V lost 4 bases and J lost 8, with 18 bases in between. The length of the CDR3 is 14 residues. Germline V lookup: CDR1 SGHRS, CDR2 YFSETQ.